The entry below describes one TCR beta chain. RNA transcripts were the template for amplifying TCR beta CDR3 regions. The HTBI set primed first-round TCR CDR3 RT-PCR. Each CDR3 protein gets one entry after TCRdb re-called the multiplex PCR reads with MiXCR. The sample holds roughly 840,000 distinct CDR3 sequences, 38% seen once. The source of the sample is a study of T cells in Graves' hyperthyroidism and ophthalmopathy. Study details: Peripheral blood was collected at initial diagnosis, before any treatment.

After removal of 8 bases from V and 1 base from J, the junction contained 11 bases not matched to a gene. The CDR3 is made up of 14 amino acids. Germline V gene sequence: CDR1 SQVTM, CDR2 ANQGSEA. The chain employs TRBV29-1 and TRBJ2-7; 7 positions match TRBD1. Sequencing used blood. This TCR came from a man between 18 and 35 years old with Graves' hyperthyroidism. In nucleotides, the CDR3 is TGCAGCTTCTACGACAGGGATGGGTCCTACGAGCAGTACTTC. Amino acid sequence: CSFYDRDGSYEQYF.